These 13 T cell receptor beta chains share one sample of origin, sequenced in a study of post-analysis software for immune sequencing data. The TCR beta cDNA libraries contained unique molecular identifiers. TCRdb re-analysed the PCR reads in MiXCR, keeping a single row per CDR3 protein. The profile shows approximately 400,000 distinct CDR3 sequences, approximately 38% of them singletons. Findings of the study overall: Among five TRBV segments more frequent in patients than controls were TRBV5-6, TRBV5-1 and TRBV20-1.

These receptors are not linked to any known antigen. Source material: blood. These receptor sequences come from a girl between 10 and 17 years old with multiple sclerosis.

The chain joins TRBV7-9 to TRBJ1-1; D remains ambiguous. Trimming left V 3 bases short and J 3 bases short, with 11 bases between. The CDR3 contains 14 residues. Germline V gives CDR1 SEHNR, CDR2 FQNEAQ (reference sequence). CDR3 sequence reads: CASSFNPGYTEAFF. In nucleotides, the CDR3 is TGTGCCAGCAGCTTCAACCCGGGATACACTGAAGCTTTCTTT.

The V gene is TRBV12-3 or TRBV12-4, the J gene TRBJ2-1; D gene uncertain. The length of the CDR3 is 12 residues. V lost 8 bases and J 7 bases, leaving 12 bases between the germline ends. CDR3: CASSPLRNEQFF. The CDR3 nucleotides are TGTGCCAGCTCCCCTCTGCGTAATGAGCAGTTCTTC.

Points on this clonotype: Compared with germline, one end of the junction differs, possibly owing to a read error. The chain employs TRBV12-3 or TRBV12-4 and TRBJ2-3; D perhaps matches TRBD2 (6 bases). The CDR3 is 14 residues long. CDR3 DNA: TGTGCCAGCAGTTTAGCGGGGGGACCAGATGCGCAGTATTTT. Protein: CASSLAGGPDAQYF.

The chain combines TRBV25-1 with TRBJ1-1; the D is unclear. Trimming removed 7 bases from V and 1 base from J, with 13 bases in between. The CDR3 length is 14 residues. The germline CDR1 and CDR2 sequences are MGHDK and SYGVNS. The CDR3 loop is CASTEPGRNTEAFF. In nucleotides, the CDR3 is TGTGCCAGCACTGAGCCGGGCCGGAACACTGAAGCTTTCTTT.

As regards this clonotype: A single base separates this from a much larger clone, so it may be a read error. The chain joins TRBV25-1 to TRBJ1-6, with D possibly matching TRBD1 (5 bases). The germline V gene has CDR1 MGHDK and CDR2 SYGVNS. V lost 0 bases and J lost 10, with 16 bases in between. This CDR3 is 16 amino acids long. The CDR3 reads CASSEYGRGSGSPLHF. The CDR3 nucleotides are TGTGCCAGCAGTGAATATGGTCGGGGGTCAGGGTCACCCCTCCACTTT.

The V gene is TRBV2, the J gene TRBJ1-2; 9 bases fit TRBD1. This CDR3 comprises 14 residues. Unmatched junction bases numbered 6, after V lost 3 bases and J lost 7 bases. The V gene's germline CDR1 is SNHLY and CDR2 FYNNEI. CDR3 in DNA: TGTGCCAGCAGTGAGGGACAGGGATGTCGTGGCTACACCTTC. Amino acid sequence: CASSEGQGCRGYTF.

This clonotype has just a few counts. This chain connects TRBV29-1 to TRBJ1-6; 8 bases map to TRBD1. Looked up from germline, CDR1 is SQVTM and CDR2 is ANQGSEA. The V gene end was trimmed by 5 bases and the J gene end by 14 bases; junction bases not matched to a gene: 11. The CDR3 sequence is 13 residues long. In DNA, the CDR3 is TGCAGCGTTAAACTCGACAGGGGTCAAGCCCTCCACTTT. The encoded protein is CSVKLDRGQALHF.

This clonotype was observed a handful of times. The chain couples TRBV7-9 to TRBJ1-2; no reliable D call. Trimming took 0 bases from V and 7 from J, leaving 15 bases between them. The CDR3 has 15 amino acids. CDR1 is SEHNR, CDR2 FQNEAQ, per germline (reference sequence). The CDR3 reads CASSLAYAQISGYTF. The CDR3 nucleotides read TGTGCCAGCAGCTTAGCTTACGCCCAAATAAGTGGCTACACCTTC.

The DNA of the CDR3 is TGCAGTGCTCGGCGGGTTAGCAATCAGCCCCAGCATTTT. It codes for CSARRVSNQPQHF. This chain connects TRBV20-1 to TRBJ1-5; no definite D call. Germline CDR1 reads DFQATT; CDR2 reads SNEGSKA (reference sequence). The CDR3 length is 13 residues. V lost 5 bases, J lost 0 bases, and 8 bases lay in between.

This clonotype was seen a single time. The J gene is TRBJ2-5, the V gene TRBV2, with a weak D call TRBD2 (6 bases). The assigned J gene may be wrong: the sequence end matches TRBJ2-7 better. Germline V lookup: CDR1 SNHLY, CDR2 FYNNEI. The CDR3 runs 12 residues. The CDR3 DNA sequence: TGTGCCAGCACGGTCGGGGACTCCGAGCAGTACTTC. It encodes CASTVGDSEQYF.

This clonotype was counted only a few times. The V gene is TRBV7-6, the J gene TRBJ2-3; maybe TRBD2 (5 bases). The germline V gene encodes CDR1 SGHVS and CDR2 FNYEAQ. With 4 bases removed from V and 6 bases from J, the gap between germline ends came to 17 bases. CDR3 size: 15 residues. Here the CDR3 DNA reads TGTGCCAGCAGCTCCCGGGCCCACCGCGGGGATACGCAGTATTTT. This gives the protein CASSSRAHRGDTQYF.

The chain couples TRBV5-1 to TRBJ2-7; 7 bases fit TRBD1. TRBJ2-4 explains the end of the DNA better; the J call may be wrong. The CDR3 consists of 15 residues. Germline loops: CDR1 SGHRS, CDR2 YFSETQ. CDR3 nucleotides: TGCGCCAGCAGCCCCAGACAGGGTCCCAAAAACATTCAGTACTTC. The encoded protein is CASSPRQGPKNIQYF.

This clonotype has a single count. The V and J genes are TRBV4-3 and TRBJ2-3; perhaps TRBD2 as D (7 bases). Looked up from germline, CDR1 is LGHNA and CDR2 is YSLEER. V was trimmed by 2 bases and J by 2 bases, leaving 17 bases between them. This CDR3 comprises 17 residues. The CDR3 DNA reads TGCGCCAGCAGCCAACTAAAGGGGGGGGGGCCCACAGATACGCAGTATTTT. This gives the protein CASSQLKGGGPTDTQYF.